A selection of T cell receptor beta chains follows, all from one sample in a study of T cell responses to AZD1222 COVID-19 vaccine. Clones were read by immunoSEQ multiplex PCR, and TCRdb kept only the in-frame ones, dropping some. This sample yields approximately 83,000 clones, of which 85% to 95% are seen a single time; roughly 4.8% belongs to the top ten. Material: peripheral blood, obtained on day 0 of MenACWY control vaccination. These receptors all come from an adult in good health. CDR3s include the opening cysteine and the closing phenylalanine or tryptophan. The order of the fields is D gene, J gene, clone size, V gene, CDR3 DNA, CDR3 protein. D genes are given only for firm matches. Clone size is shown for a subset of rows, as once, few, many or a class of expanded clone.

>NA|TRBJ2-7|NA|TRBV7-2
TGTGCCAGCAGCCTCGGGGCGGTCTACGAGCAGTACTTC
CASSLGAVYEQYF
>NA|TRBJ1-1|NA|TRBV5-1
TGCTCCTCGTCCGGAACAGGCACTGAAGCTTTCTTT
CSSSGTGTEAFF
>NA|TRBJ1-5|NA|TRBV19
TGTGCCAGTAGTAATGGAGGGCAGCCCCAGCATTTT
CASSNGGQPQHF
>TRBD2|TRBJ2-7|NA|TRBV28
TGTGCCAGCAGGGGCCCGGGACTAGACTACGAGCAGTACTTC
CASRGPGLDYEQYF
>NA|TRBJ2-1|NA|TRBV7-2
TGTGCCAGCACCCACAATCCCCCGGAGGTCAATGAGCAGTTCTTC
CASTHNPPEVNEQFF
>TRBD1|TRBJ1-2|NA|TRBV10-3
TGTGCCATCAGTGGGACAGGGGAGAGCTATGGCTACACCTTC
CAISGTGESYGYTF
>TRBD1|TRBJ1-2|NA|TRBV5-6
TGTGCCAGCAGCGGGGGGCAGGGGGCGCCGGTATATGGCTACACCTTC
CASSGGQGAPVYGYTF
>NA|TRBJ2-2|NA|TRBV12-3/TRBV12-4
TGTGCCAGCAGTTTAATGAGGACCGGGGAGCTGTTTTTT
CASSLMRTGELFF
>TRBD1|TRBJ1-6|NA|TRBV5-1
TGCGCCAGCAGCCACCCCCGGGACAGCCTATCTAATAATTCACCCCTCCACTTT
CASSHPRDSLSNNSPLHF
>NA|TRBJ1-3|NA|TRBV9
TGTGCCAGCAGCGCGGGATTCGGGACGTTAGGAAACACCATATATTTT
CASSAGFGTLGNTIYF
>NA|TRBJ2-5|NA|TRBV27
TGTGCCAGCAGTTCCCTTACGACGCGCGGGGTAGAGACCCAGTACTTC
CASSSLTTRGVETQYF
>NA|TRBJ2-1|NA|TRBV4-3
TGCGCCAGCAGCCAAGAGGCGTCGGCGGGGCTGGGGTACAATGAGCAGTTCTTC
CASSQEASAGLGYNEQFF
>NA|TRBJ1-4|NA|TRBV28
TGTGCCAGCAGTTTATGGGACATTGGGTCTTCTTATGGCGAAAAACTGTTTTTT
CASSLWDIGSSYGEKLFF
>NA|TRBJ1-6|NA|TRBV14
TGTGCCAGCAGCCAGACCCAGTTAGGTAATTCACCCCTCCACTTT
CASSQTQLGNSPLHF
>NA|TRBJ1-3|NA|TRBV6-5
TGTGCCAGCAGTTCTCTCATAACTGGAAACACCATATATTTT
CASSSLITGNTIYF
>TRBD2|TRBJ2-3|NA|TRBV18
TGTGCCAGCTCAGGCGGTCGGACTAGCGGGAGGGCCACTAGCACAGATACGCAGTATTTT
CASSGGRTSGRATSTDTQYF
>NA|TRBJ1-1|NA|TRBV10-2
TGCGCCAGCAGCGGCGGGACTGAAGCTTTCTTT
CASSGGTEAFF
>NA|TRBJ2-7|NA|TRBV13
TGTGCCAGCAGCCCCCCAGCGGAGCGAACCTACGAGCAGTACTTC
CASSPPAERTYEQYF
>NA|TRBJ1-6|NA|TRBV11-2
TGTGCCAGCAGCTTAGAGGCCAGATATAATTCACCCCTCCACTTT
CASSLEARYNSPLHF
>NA|TRBJ2-6|NA|TRBV10-3
TGTGCCATCAGGGGAGACTCTGGGGCCAACGTCCTGACTTTC
CAIRGDSGANVLTF
>TRBD2|TRBJ2-5|NA|TRBV7-7
TGTGCCAGCCGGGCTAGCGGGAGAGAGACCCAGTACTTC
CASRASGRETQYF
>NA|TRBJ1-1|NA|TRBV27
TGTGCCAGCAGTTCTGGGACGGAGATGAACACTGAAGCTTTCTTT
CASSSGTEMNTEAFF
>NA|TRBJ2-5|once|TRBV19
TGTGCCACCAGCAGGGGGGGCTTGGAGACCCAGTACTTC
CATSRGGLETQYF
>NA|TRBJ2-3|NA|TRBV11-2
TGTGCCAGCAGCGAAACTGGCCGGAGCACAGATACGCAGTATTTT
CASSETGRSTDTQYF
>TRBD1|TRBJ1-2|few|TRBV5-1
TGCGCCAGCAGCTTGGGTGACAGGGAATATGGCTACACCTTC
CASSLGDREYGYTF
>TRBD1|TRBJ1-4|NA|TRBV7-6
TGTGCCAGCAGCGCGTCCTTAACAGGGGGAAAACTGTTTTTT
CASSASLTGGKLFF
>TRBD2|TRBJ2-7|NA|TRBV7-9
TGTGCCAGCAGCAAAGGGACTAGCGGATCCTACGAGCAGTACTTC
CASSKGTSGSYEQYF
>NA|TRBJ2-7|NA|TRBV5-5
TGTGCCAGCAGCTTGGATGGAGGGCTCGAGCAGTACTTC
CASSLDGGLEQYF
>NA|TRBJ2-3|NA|TRBV23-1
TGCGCCAGCAGTCAATCGGGGGTATTTACAGATACGCAGTATTTT
CASSQSGVFTDTQYF
>TRBD2|TRBJ2-2|NA|TRBV27
TGTGCCAGTAGTCCCGGGACTATCGGTTCCGGGGAGCTGTTTTTT
CASSPGTIGSGELFF
>NA|TRBJ1-6|once|TRBV6-1
TGTGCCAGCAGGAGCTCGGGGATGTTAAGGTCACCCCTCCACTTT
CASRSSGMLRSPLHF
>NA|TRBJ2-2|once|TRBV7-6
TGTGCCAGCAGCTTAGTGGGATCGAACACCGGGGAGCTGTTTTTT
CASSLVGSNTGELFF
>NA|TRBJ1-1|few|TRBV3-1/TRBV3-2
TGTGCCAGCAGCCCCGGTTTGGGAACTGAAGCTTTCTTT
CASSPGLGTEAFF
>TRBD1|TRBJ1-3|NA|TRBV4-1
TGCGCCAGCAGCCACACAGGGGGGTTATCTGGAAACACCATATATTTT
CASSHTGGLSGNTIYF
>NA|TRBJ2-7|few|TRBV9
TGTGCCAGCAGCGAGCGTGCTGCGGGGATATCCTACGAGCAGTACTTC
CASSERAAGISYEQYF
>TRBD2|TRBJ2-3|NA|TRBV6-4
TGTGCCAGCAGTCCGGGACTAATCTCAGATACGCAGTATTTT
CASSPGLISDTQYF
>NA|TRBJ2-1|NA|TRBV2
TGTGCCAGCCGAGATTACAAGGCCTCGGGTGAGCAGTTCTTC
CASRDYKASGEQFF
>NA|TRBJ1-2|NA|TRBV7-2
TGTGCCAGCAGCCCCGGAAGGGACGGGTATGGCTACACCTTC
CASSPGRDGYGYTF
>TRBD1|TRBJ2-3|NA|TRBV7-3
TGTGCCAGCAGCCCGCAAGCCCCCTCGGACAGGACTAGCACAGATACGCAGTATTTT
CASSPQAPSDRTSTDTQYF
>TRBD1|TRBJ2-2|NA|TRBV5-4
TGTGCCAGCAGCCAATGGGACAGCACCGGGGAGCTGTTTTTT
CASSQWDSTGELFF
>NA|TRBJ2-2|NA|TRBV27
TGTGCCAGCAGAGTTGCCGGGGGTGGTTTCAACACCGGGGAGCTGTTTTTT
CASRVAGGGFNTGELFF
>NA|TRBJ2-3|NA|TRBV24-1
TGTGCCACCAGTGATCCCTTTGGACGGACAATGGGGTCTAGCACAGATACGCAGTATTTT
CATSDPFGRTMGSSTDTQYF
>NA|TRBJ1-1|NA|TRBV13
TGTGCCAGCAGCCAACAGGGTCGGAACACTGAAGCTTTCTTT
CASSQQGRNTEAFF
>NA|TRBJ1-1|NA|TRBV10-3
TGTGCCATCAGATCGACAGAGAACACTGAAGCTTTCTTT
CAIRSTENTEAFF
>NA|TRBJ1-6|NA|TRBV6-6
TGTGCCAGCAGCCCCAATACAGAAAATCCACCCCTCCACTTT
CASSPNTENPPLHF
>TRBD1|TRBJ1-2|NA|TRBV6-5
TGTGCCAGCAGTTACGGGACAGGGGGCTATGGCTACACCTTC
CASSYGTGGYGYTF
>NA|TRBJ1-2|NA|TRBV2
TGTGCCAGCAGTGCGGGCCCTGGCTACACCTTC
CASSAGPGYTF
>TRBD1|TRBJ1-1|few|TRBV19
TGTGCCAGTAGTCGTTTCGGGGGAGGGGGCGCGTTCGCTGAAGCTTTCTTT
CASSRFGGGGAFAEAFF
>NA|TRBJ1-4|NA|TRBV7-2
TGTGCCAGCAGCTTAGTCCAAAGAGAAAAACTGTTTTTT
CASSLVQREKLFF
>NA|TRBJ2-2|NA|TRBV28
TGTGCCAGCAGTTTCCCATCGGGGGAGCTGTTTTTT
CASSFPSGELFF